The source of this TCR beta chain is a study of cytomegalovirus exposure and HLA in healthy donors. Vbeta (60) and Jbeta (13) primers were used in the PCR. Profiling relied on immunoSEQ multiplex PCR, and the TCRdb table lists in-frame clones only, not all of them. The table has 90,000 to 150,000 clones, 75% to 80% seen once. The CDR3 loop spans 14 amino acids. Trimming cost V 4 bases and J 4 bases, with 14 bases left between them. Per the germline V gene, CDR1 is SGDLS and CDR2 is YYNGEE. Overall study findings and caveats: Solely CMV serostatus was available to characterize immune exposure. Several of the most significant clusters appeared linked to common viral pathogens, based on a later analysis. Earlier results showed most TCR beta V segments being productive about 87% or about 30% of the time.

Concerning this clone: Its antigen remains unidentified.

The receptor was isolated from a woman aged 40 to 50 in good health and CMV-seropositive. This sequence joins TRBV9 and TRBJ1-1, with TRBD1 as a possible D gene (5 bases). Sample: PBMCs. The CDR3 nucleotides read TGTGCCAGCAGCCAATATGGGGGGAGCACTGAAGCTTTCTTT. This codes for CASSQYGGSTEAFF.